This paragraph reports one TCR beta chain. TCRdb called the 5' RACE reads again in MiXCR, with one record for every CDR3 protein. The sample has nearly 350,000 distinct CDR3 sequences, 14% to 15% seen once. V was pared by 5 bases and J by 0 bases, with 14 bases between. The V gene's germline CDR1 is DFQATT and CDR2 SNEGSKA (reference sequence). This CDR3 has 16 amino acids. These data are taken from a study of CD8 T cells in ankylosing spondylitis. The J gene is TRBJ1-6, the V gene TRBV20-1, with unresolved D. The sequence derives from a male donor with ankylosing spondylitis or in good health (not recorded which). Specimen: blood, either unsorted or a sorted T cell fraction (not recorded which). The CDR3 DNA reads TGCAGTGCTCTGGGTGGGGTGAGCTCCTATAATTCACCCCTCCACTTT. It yields the protein CSALGGVSSYNSPLHF.